These T cell receptor beta chains were read from a single sample in a study of healthy donors' naive CD4 and CD8 T cells. TCRdb redid the calling of the reads with MiXCR, one entry per CDR3 protein. The profile shows approximately 200,000 distinct CDR3 sequences, nearly 75% of them singletons. Specimen: naive CD4+ and CD8+ T cells sorted from blood, pooled from several donors. Receptors were obtained from a pool of human donors in good health; the sample pools cells from several healthy donors. Both conserved end residues are part of each CDR3. D genes are given only for firm matches. Part of the rows lack a size; the others show once, few, many or a class for expanded clones.

j_call,d_call,cdr3_length,clone_size,v_call,cdr3_aa,cdr3_nt
TRBJ2-5,-,16,-,TRBV5-1,CASSLFQGSFQETQYF,TGCGCCAGCAGCTTGTTCCAGGGATCCTTCCAAGAGACCCAGTACTTC
TRBJ2-1,TRBD2,15,-,TRBV6-5,CASTQLAGGDNEQFF,TGTGCCAGCACTCAGCTAGCGGGGGGAGACAATGAGCAGTTCTTC
TRBJ2-5,TRBD1,12,-,TRBV29-1,CSVGQDQETQYF,TGCAGCGTCGGACAGGACCAAGAGACCCAGTACTTC
TRBJ2-7,TRBD2,15,few,TRBV6-2/TRBV6-3,CASSYRLASDYEQYF,TGTGCCAGCAGTTACCGACTAGCGTCAGATTACGAGCAGTACTTC
TRBJ2-1,TRBD2,15,-,TRBV27,CASSTPGLADNEQFF,TGTGCCAGCAGTACCCCGGGACTAGCAGACAATGAGCAGTTCTTC
TRBJ1-2,TRBD1,13,-,TRBV30,CAWRRQGAYGYTF,TGTGCCTGGCGCAGACAGGGCGCCTATGGCTACACCTTC
TRBJ1-2,-,13,-,TRBV19,CASSIGQSRLNTF,TGTGCCAGTAGTATAGGACAGTCGCGCCTCAACACCTTC
TRBJ1-2,-,14,few,TRBV6-6,CASSSGGRLSGYTF,TGTGCCAGCAGTTCCGGAGGGAGACTTTCGGGCTACACCTTC
TRBJ1-1,-,15,-,TRBV29-1,CSVEGGTGMNTEAFF,TGCAGCGTTGAAGGAGGGACGGGAATGAACACTGAAGCTTTCTTT
TRBJ1-5,-,21,-,TRBV21-1,CASSNMISRETGVVSNQPQHF,TGTGCCAGCAGCAACATGATAAGCCGGGAGACAGGGGTTGTGAGCAATCAGCCCCAGCATTTT
TRBJ2-2,-,15,-,TRBV19,CASSIMGWNTGELFF,TGTGCCAGTAGTATAATGGGATGGAACACCGGGGAGCTGTTTTTT
TRBJ1-5,TRBD1,16,-,TRBV6-2/TRBV6-3,CASSYVPRTGGEPQHF,TGTGCCAGCAGTTACGTACCCCGGACAGGGGGTGAGCCCCAGCATTTT
TRBJ2-7,-,13,-,TRBV29-1,CSVVGPGSYEQYF,TGCAGCGTTGTGGGGCCGGGCTCCTACGAGCAGTACTTC
TRBJ2-1,TRBD1,15,-,TRBV11-1,CASSFEGQVHNEQFF,TGTGCCAGCAGCTTTGAGGGACAGGTCCACAATGAGCAGTTCTTC
TRBJ2-1,TRBD1,16,-,TRBV29-1,CSVEGEADRAYNEQFF,TGCAGCGTTGAAGGAGAAGCGGACAGGGCCTACAATGAGCAGTTCTTC
TRBJ2-6,-,16,-,TRBV5-5,CASSLGEISGANVLTF,TGTGCCAGCAGCTTAGGGGAAATCTCTGGGGCCAACGTCCTGACTTTC
TRBJ2-7,TRBD2,15,-,TRBV27,CASSLRGDSSYEQYF,TGTGCCAGCAGTCTCCGGGGGGATAGCTCCTACGAGCAGTACTTC
TRBJ2-7,TRBD1,12,-,TRBV5-6,CASSQQGAEQYF,TGTGCCAGCAGTCAACAGGGGGCCGAGCAGTACTTC
TRBJ2-2,TRBD1,16,-,TRBV6-2/TRBV6-3,CASSSPGTGIAGELFF,TGTGCCAGCAGTTCCCCCGGGACAGGGATAGCCGGGGAGCTGTTTTTT
TRBJ2-1,-,14,-,TRBV4-3,CASSQAFSYNEQFF,TGCGCCAGCAGCCAAGCGTTCAGCTACAATGAGCAGTTCTTC
TRBJ2-7,TRBD2,16,-,TRBV6-5,CASSYTASGTSYEQYF,TGTGCCAGCAGTTACACCGCTAGCGGGACCTCCTACGAGCAGTACTTC
TRBJ2-2,TRBD1,17,few,TRBV19,CASSIGPGQGRTGELFF,TGTGCCAGTAGTATTGGGCCGGGACAGGGACGCACCGGGGAGCTGTTTTTT
TRBJ2-7,-,15,-,TRBV6-5,CASSSFPTVPFEQYF,TGTGCCAGCAGTTCCTTCCCGACGGTGCCCTTCGAGCAGTACTTC
TRBJ2-5,TRBD1,11,-,TRBV29-1,CSGRDSGTQYF,TGCAGCGGTCGGGACAGCGGGACCCAGTACTTC
TRBJ2-7,TRBD1,14,-,TRBV19,CASSFGQGTDEQYF,TGTGCCAGTAGTTTCGGACAGGGAACCGACGAGCAGTACTTC
TRBJ1-1,TRBD1,14,few,TRBV27,CASSWGTGNTEAFF,TGTGCCAGCAGCTGGGGGACAGGCAACACTGAAGCTTTCTTT
TRBJ2-7,TRBD2,15,few,TRBV27,CASSSGLAGVYEQYF,TGTGCCAGCAGTTCGGGACTAGCGGGAGTCTACGAGCAGTACTTC
TRBJ2-1,TRBD2,15,-,TRBV5-6,CASSLAGGLYNEQFF,TGTGCCAGCAGCTTAGCGGGAGGGCTATACAATGAGCAGTTCTTC
TRBJ1-5,-,15,-,TRBV2,CASKEKAPGNQPQHF,TGTGCCAGCAAGGAGAAAGCCCCAGGGAATCAGCCCCAGCATTTT
TRBJ1-5,-,14,-,TRBV30,CAWSVRQMLQPQHF,TGTGCCTGGAGTGTAAGACAGATGCTTCAGCCCCAGCATTTT
TRBJ1-5,TRBD1,15,few,TRBV5-8,CASSHTGGFGQPQHF,TGTGCCAGCAGCCACACAGGGGGCTTCGGTCAGCCCCAGCATTTT
TRBJ1-5,TRBD1,16,-,TRBV5-6,CASSLRQTGANQPQHF,TGTGCCAGCAGTTTGCGGCAAACAGGGGCTAATCAGCCCCAGCATTTT
TRBJ2-3,TRBD2,13,once,TRBV29-1,CSVDLGGPDTQYF,TGCAGCGTTGATTTGGGAGGGCCAGATACGCAGTATTTT
TRBJ1-1,-,15,-,TRBV18,CASSPRTGGSTEAFF,TGTGCCAGCTCACCAAGGACGGGAGGGAGCACTGAAGCTTTCTTT
TRBJ1-1,-,14,-,TRBV29-1,CSVEVQEGDTEAFF,TGCAGCGTTGAAGTACAGGAGGGGGACACTGAAGCTTTCTTT
TRBJ2-7,-,14,-,TRBV29-1,CSVVLGTESYEQYF,TGCAGCGTTGTATTGGGGACGGAATCCTACGAGCAGTACTTC
TRBJ2-7,-,12,few,TRBV20-1,CATRTDYYEQYF,TGCGCGACCAGGACAGATTACTACGAGCAGTACTTC
TRBJ1-1,-,14,once,TRBV11-2,CASRTSVRGDTAFF,TGTGCCAGCCGAACTTCGGTCAGGGGAGATACAGCTTTCTTT
TRBJ2-3,-,11,few,TRBV27,CASRLTDTQYF,TGTGCCAGCAGACTAACAGATACGCAGTATTTT
TRBJ1-5,-,14,-,TRBV18,CASSPGGGNQPQHF,TGTGCCAGCTCACCAGGGGGAGGCAATCAGCCCCAGCATTTT
TRBJ1-1,-,13,-,TRBV29-1,CSSRSGDATEAFF,TGCAGCTCCCGATCCGGGGATGCCACTGAAGCTTTCTTT
TRBJ2-7,TRBD1,15,-,TRBV27,CASSLQGQSSYEQYF,TGTGCCAGCAGTTTACAGGGACAGAGCTCCTACGAGCAGTACTTC
TRBJ2-7,-,13,few,TRBV29-1,CSVGLYASYEQYF,TGCAGCGTTGGACTCTATGCCTCCTACGAGCAGTACTTC
TRBJ2-7,TRBD2,16,-,TRBV4-1,CASSPARGVLSYEQYF,TGCGCCAGCAGCCCCGCCCGGGGGGTCCTCTCCTACGAGCAGTACTTC
TRBJ2-5,-,15,once,TRBV5-1,CASSFYPPIQETQYF,TGCGCCAGCAGCTTCTACCCACCAATTCAAGAGACCCAGTACTTC
TRBJ2-1,TRBD2,15,-,TRBV5-1,CASSLGLGSYNEQFF,TGTGCCAGCAGCTTGGGACTAGGGTCCTACAATGAGCAGTTCTTC
TRBJ2-3,TRBD2,16,-,TRBV5-4,CASSPGFAAGGDTQYF,TGTGCCAGCAGCCCCGGGTTCGCGGCGGGGGGCGATACGCAGTATTTT
TRBJ1-3,TRBD1,15,-,TRBV6-5,CASSYRTGTGNTIYF,TGTGCCAGCAGTTATCGGACAGGAACTGGAAACACCATATATTTT
TRBJ2-1,-,14,-,TRBV20-1,CSAVGDGPYNEQFF,TGCAGTGCCGTGGGCGACGGGCCTTACAATGAGCAGTTCTTC
TRBJ2-6,-,17,few,TRBV19,CASSIVGVRSGANVLTF,TGTGCCAGTAGTATAGTGGGGGTACGGTCTGGGGCCAACGTCCTGACTTTC
TRBJ2-5,-,12,few,TRBV12-3/TRBV12-4,CASSLTRGTQYF,TGTGCCAGCAGTTTAACCCGGGGGACCCAGTACTTC